The 7 T cell receptor beta chains presented below share a single source sample, sequenced in a study of CD4+ T cells in melanoma. Measured with immunoSEQ multiplex PCR; TCRdb has only the in-frame clones, and not every one. The table records fewer than 20,000 clones, roughly four fifths of them present only once. The sample consisted of cells from a culture (not recorded whether cultured in vitro). These receptors were taken from a human donor with melanoma.

This clone was seen just once. This chain joins TRBV18 and TRBJ2-7; no clear D gene. CDR3 length equals 11 residues. Trimming took 4 bases from V and 3 from J, leaving 4 bases between them. Germline V gives CDR1 KGHSH, CDR2 LQKENI. This CDR3 is CASSQNYEQYF. CDR3 in DNA: TGTGCCAGCTCACAGAACTACGAGCAGTACTTC.

In its sample, this clone was seen a few times. J is TRBJ2-2 and V is TRBV5-4, with D unclear. Germline lookup yields CDR1 SGHNT and CDR2 YYREEE (reference sequence). The CDR3 extends over 14 amino acids. Trimming shortened V by 4 bases and J by 1 base, and 8 bases separated the two germline ends. This CDR3 reads CASSASMNTGELFF. Written as DNA, the CDR3 is TGTGCCAGCAGCGCGTCTATGAACACCGGGGAGCTGTTTTTT.

The chain combines TRBV5-1 with TRBJ1-1; unclear D gene. This CDR3 is 16 amino acids long. CDR1 and CDR2 (germline): SGHRS, YFSETQ. The V end was cut by 2 bases, the J end by 0 bases, with 14 bases between. CDR3 protein: CASSFGSPEMNTEAFF. CDR3 DNA: TGCGCCAGCAGCTTTGGGAGCCCCGAAATGAACACTGAAGCTTTCTTT.

This chain links TRBV6-1 with TRBJ2-6; D unclear. Between the trimmed V and J ends, which lost 2 bases and 0 bases, there was a span of 5 bases. The CDR3 extends over 15 amino acids. Per the germline V gene, CDR1 is MNHNS and CDR2 is SASEGT. The CDR3 bases are TGTGCCAGCAGTGAACGATTCTCTGGGGCCAACGTCCTGACTTTC. It is translated as CASSERFSGANVLTF.

This clone was counted only a few times. V is TRBV9 and J is TRBJ1-4, with TRBD1 identical over 8 bases. The trim removed 2 bases at V and 0 bases at J, leaving 6 bases unmatched. Looked up from germline, CDR1 is SGDLS and CDR2 is YYNGEE. CDR3 length: 17 residues. The CDR3 sequence: CASSVGQGMPTNEKLFF. Written as DNA, the CDR3 is TGTGCCAGCAGCGTTGGACAGGGAATGCCAACTAATGAAAAACTGTTTTTT.

The chain carries TRBV5-8 and TRBJ2-2; D is uncertain. CDR3 length equals 12 residues. Germline lookup yields CDR1 SGHTS and CDR2 YDEGEE. Trimming stripped 6 bases from V and 6 bases from J, with 9 bases between. This chain's CDR3 is CASNRDPGELFF. DNA of the CDR3: TGTGCCAGCAATAGGGATCCCGGGGAGCTGTTTTTT.

This clone has just a few counts. The rearrangement joins TRBV27 to TRBJ1-2; no firm D call. Germline loops: CDR1 MNHEY, CDR2 SMNVEV (reference sequence). The CDR3 contains 16 residues. The germline V and J ends were trimmed by 1 base and 1 base, with 13 bases remaining between them. CDR3 protein: CASSLLGRGLNYGYTF. In DNA form, the CDR3 reads TGTGCCAGCAGTTTATTGGGCCGGGGTCTTAACTATGGCTACACCTTC.